The 11 T cell receptor beta chains presented below share a single source sample, sequenced in a study of T-cell reconstitution after alpha-beta-depleted transplantation in children. It was with unique molecular identifiers that the TCRbeta library was prepared. TCRdb re-derived calls from the PCR reads in MiXCR, one entry per CDR3 protein. The sample shows fewer than 550,000 distinct CDR3 sequences, 10% to 12% of them seen only once. Here the sequenced sample was PBMCs, mostly from graft donor cells, taken 180 days after TCRalphabeta/CD19-depleted stem cell transplant. The receptors come from a female patient between 2 and 15 years old who had a stem cell transplant for aplastic anemia, so the T cells may come from the graft donor.

This clonotype was detected a few times. V and J are TRBV6-1 and TRBJ1-2, with D perhaps matching TRBD1 (5 bases). Germline lookup yields CDR1 MNHNS and CDR2 SASEGT. V gave up 7 bases and J gave up 7 bases, with 16 bases separating them. This CDR3 is 13 amino acids long. CDR3 in amino acids: CASTHGGLGGYTF. The DNA of the CDR3 is TGTGCCAGCACTCACGGGGGTTTGGGTGGCTACACCTTC.

This clonotype was seen a few times. The V and J genes are TRBV12-3 or TRBV12-4 and TRBJ2-5, with D hard to call. V was pared by 3 bases and J by 2 bases, with 7 bases between. The CDR3 totals 13 residues. The CDR3 DNA reads TGTGCCAGCAGTTTTTGGGTACAAGAGACCCAGTACTTC. Translating it yields CASSFWVQETQYF.

The V gene is TRBV7-7, the J gene TRBJ2-5; no definite D call. The germline V gene has CDR1 SSHAT and CDR2 FNYEAQ (reference sequence). Trimming took 3 bases from V and 1 from J, leaving 9 bases between them. This CDR3 has 14 residues. The CDR3 region is CASSFRSSQETQYF. The CDR3 nucleotides are TGTGCCAGCAGCTTTAGGAGTTCCCAAGAGACCCAGTACTTC.

The J gene is TRBJ2-4, the V gene TRBV5-1; either TRBD1 or TRBD2 may supply D (5 bases each). V was pared by 0 bases and J by 3 bases, with 10 bases between. CDR3 length equals 15 residues. Germline-derived CDR1 and CDR2 are SGHRS and YFSETQ. The CDR3 loop is CASSLEFGGKNIQYF. CDR3 coding DNA: TGCGCCAGCAGCTTGGAATTTGGGGGCAAAAACATTCAGTACTTC.

The gene calls are TRBV20-1 and TRBJ2-1, with 7 bases fitting TRBD2. CDR1 is DFQATT, CDR2 SNEGSKA, per germline (reference sequence). The CDR3 runs to 13 residues. J gave up 12 bases and V 3 bases, and 11 bases lay outside the gene matches. Here the CDR3 reads CSARFAGAVGQFF. CDR3 in DNA: TGCAGTGCTAGGTTTGCGGGAGCGGTTGGGCAGTTCTTC.

This clonotype was counted ten times or more. This chain uses TRBV5-6 with TRBJ2-1, with TRBD1 as a possible D gene (6 bases). CDR1 and CDR2 (germline): SGHDT, YYEEEE. Trimming pared 0 bases from V and 4 bases from J, leaving 11 bases between. This CDR3 is built from 15 residues. In nucleotides, the CDR3 is TGTGCCAGCAGCTTGGTGCGGACAGCTTACAATGAGCAGTTCTTC. This codes for CASSLVRTAYNEQFF. Variable domain in full (rest from reference TRBV5-6 and TRBJ2-1): DAGVTQSPTHLIKTRGQQVTLRCSPKSGHDTVSWYQQALGQGPQFIFQYYEEEERQRGNFPDRFSGHQFPNYSSELNVNALLLGDSALYLCASSLVRTAYNEQFFGPGTRLTVL.

This clonotype came up a few times. The V call is TRBV27, the J call TRBJ1-1; no clear D. Trimming pared 6 bases from V and 2 bases from J, leaving 16 bases between. Germline values: CDR1 MNHEY, CDR2 SMNVEV (reference sequence). CDR3 length: 15 residues. Here the CDR3 reads CASSPDLLSNTEAFF. The CDR3 nucleotides are TGTGCCAGCAGCCCAGACTTGCTAAGTAACACTGAAGCTTTCTTT.

The rearrangement uses TRBV6-5 and TRBJ1-5; maybe TRBD1 (5 bases). The length of the CDR3 is 15 residues. Between the trimmed V and J ends, which lost 0 bases and 6 bases, there was a span of 12 bases. Germline CDR1 and CDR2: MNHEY and SVGAGI. The CDR3 sequence: CASSYSGRSGQPQHF. The CDR3 DNA sequence: TGTGCCAGCAGTTACTCGGGACGTTCAGGTCAGCCCCAGCATTTT.

This chain connects TRBV6-2 or TRBV6-3 to TRBJ2-2; unclear D gene. The CDR3 sequence is 14 residues long. In germline, CDR1 is MNHEY, CDR2 SVGEGT. The V end was cut by 6 bases, the J end by 3 bases, with 11 bases between. The CDR3 DNA reads as TGTGCCAGCAGCCGCGGACGGGACACCGGGGAGCTGTTTTTT. Encoded protein: CASSRGRDTGELFF.

This clonotype was observed a few times. The V and J genes are TRBV10-3 and TRBJ2-4; 9 nucleotides agree with TRBD2. The CDR3 is 16 amino acids. V was clipped by 5 bases and J by 0 bases; unmatched bases: 5. Germline V gives CDR1 ENHRY, CDR2 SYGVKD. The CDR3 sequence: CAISLTSGAAKNIQYF. CDR3 bases: TGTGCCATCAGTTTGACTAGCGGAGCAGCCAAAAACATTCAGTACTTC.

Turning to this clonotype: A junction boundary mismatches the germline segment, possibly from a read error. The chain links TRBV19 to TRBJ1-2; 8 nucleotides agree with TRBD1. This CDR3 comprises 15 residues. Germline lookup yields CDR1 LNHDA and CDR2 SQIVND (reference sequence). CDR3 DNA sequence: TGTGCGAGTAGGCTACCTTCCGGGACAGGCTATGGCTACACCTTC. It codes for CASRLPSGTGYGYTF.